This TCR beta chain was obtained from a study of beta chain features in type 1 diabetes. Study-wide points: All four CD4+ subsets of Type 1 diabetes patients contained TCRB CDR3s that were moderately but significantly shorter.

This clone was picked up a small number of times. Its specificity is unknown. The ends were cut back, 8 bases at V and 2 bases at J, with 12 bases in the middle. Germline V gives CDR1 MGHDK, CDR2 SYGVNS. The CDR3 sequence is 13 residues long. As every portion of the isolated RNA was reverse transcribed, the sequencing read expressed TCRB transcripts. This table comes from immunoSEQ multiplex PCR, and its TCRdb copy is limited to in-frame clones, with some not included. The sample consists of 300,000 to 400,000 clones, roughly 8.8% of them appearing once. The receptor's source is a man between 25 and 39 years old with type 1 diabetes. This rearrangement joins TRBV25-1 to TRBJ1-2; D unclear. The sequencing input was central memory CD4+ T cells from blood. CDR3 protein: CASWAQTNYGYTF. CDR3 DNA: TGTGCCAGCTGGGCCCAAACAAACTATGGCTACACCTTC.